This T cell receptor beta chain was identified in a study of patients and donors after allogeneic stem cell transplantation. This clonotype was picked up a small number of times. MiXCR was run by TCRdb on the RT-PCR reads, yielding one entry per CDR3 protein. The sample carries fewer than 200,000 distinct CDR3 sequences, about 29% recorded once. Losses at the gene ends were 5 bases for V and 5 bases for J; bases not matched to a gene: 8. CDR3 length: 14 residues. Input material: blood, either unsorted or a sorted T cell fraction (not recorded which). This receptor was obtained from a human donor who was either an allogeneic HSCT recipient or a stem cell or donor lymphocyte infusion donor (not recorded which). It is not recorded whose cells these are; they may come from a transplant donor. This chain joins TRBV12-3 or TRBV12-4 and TRBJ2-7; 8 nucleotides agree with TRBD1. Written as DNA, the CDR3 is TGTGCCAGCAGTCCCAGGACAGGGATAAACGAGCAGTACTTC. It translates to CASSPRTGINEQYF.